Following are 28 T cell receptor beta chains from one sample sequenced in a study of T cells in Graves' hyperthyroidism and ophthalmopathy. Amplification yielded TCR beta CDR3 regions, with RNA transcripts as the source. HTBI primers drove first-round RT-PCR of the TCR CDR3. TCRdb reprocessed the multiplex PCR reads via MiXCR and lists one record per CDR3 protein. This table has about half a million distinct CDR3 sequences, about 20% appearing once. Sequenced material: blood. These TCRs come from a man aged 18 to 30 with Graves' hyperthyroidism.

Ten or more counts support this clonotype. J is TRBJ2-7 and V is TRBV12-3 or TRBV12-4, with 8 bases identical to TRBD1. This CDR3 region has 14 residues. The trim removed 4 bases at V and 0 bases at J, leaving 2 bases unmatched. CDR3 nucleotides: TGTGCCAGCAGTTACACAGGGGGCTCCTACGAGCAGTACTTC. Protein: CASSYTGGSYEQYF.

V gene TRBV28 combines with J gene TRBJ1-5, with D possibly matching TRBD1 (6 bases). Germline values: CDR1 MDHEN, CDR2 SYDVKM. This CDR3 contains 14 residues. The V end lost 2 bases, the J end lost 7 bases, and 12 bases lay between the germline ends. The CDR3 region is CASSLQGRSQPQHF. The CDR3, as DNA: TGTGCCAGCAGTTTACAGGGGCGAAGCCAGCCCCAGCATTTT.

The chain recombines TRBV6-4 with TRBJ1-1, with D hard to call. CDR1 is MRHNA and CDR2 is SNTAGT in the germline V gene. The germline V and J ends were trimmed by 3 bases and 11 bases, with 10 bases remaining between them. This CDR3 is built from 11 residues. In DNA form, the CDR3 reads TGTGCCAGCAGTGAAGCGCTCTGGGCTTTCTTT. Translated, it gives CASSEALWAFF.

The table lists this clonotype with many counts. At one of its ends the junction is not consistent with the germline gene, which may arise from a read error. This CDR3 reads CASRLGGQPQHF. CDR3 DNA: TGTGCCAGCAGGTTAGGAGGCCAGCCCCAGCATTTT. The chain couples TRBV12-3 or TRBV12-4 to TRBJ1-5, with D unclear. This CDR3 has 12 residues.

This clonotype was seen ten or more times. The chain carries TRBV7-8 and TRBJ2-7; the match to TRBD1 covers 7 bases. V lost 4 bases to trimming and J lost 6 bases; unmatched junction nucleotides: 15. The CDR3 spans 16 residues. Germline loops: CDR1 SGHVS, CDR2 FQNEAQ. The CDR3 sequence: CASSSRARQGTSEQYF. The CDR3 region has the DNA TGTGCCAGCAGCTCAAGAGCTCGACAGGGAACTTCCGAGCAGTACTTC.

The chain uses TRBV9 and TRBJ1-1; D might be TRBD1 (6 bases). The CDR3 is 15 residues long. The V end was cut by 3 bases, the J end by 3 bases, with 15 bases between. CDR1 is SGDLS and CDR2 is YYNGEE in the germline V gene. CDR3 in DNA: TGTGCCAGCAGCGCCACAGGGAATTATGACACTGAAGCTTTCTTT. Its translation is CASSATGNYDTEAFF. Based on the CDR3 plus reference TRBV9 and TRBJ1-1, the full variable domain is DSGVTQTPKHLITATGQRVTLRCSPRSGDLSVYWYQQSLDQGLQFLIQYYNGEERAKGNILERFSAQQFPDLHSELNLSSLELGDSALYFCASSATGNYDTEAFFGQGTRLTVV.

Ten or more counts support this clonotype. The chain employs TRBV28 and TRBJ2-5, with a tentative D call TRBD1 (5 bases). Germline loops: CDR1 MDHEN, CDR2 SYDVKM. V was pared by 8 bases and J by 7 bases, with 17 bases between. The CDR3 loop spans 13 amino acids. CDR3 sequence (DNA): TGTGCCAGCCAGGGCCACTCTTGGGGGACCCAGTACTTC. Translating gives CASQGHSWGTQYF.

This clonotype came up many times. This chain uses TRBV28 with TRBJ1-1; TRBD1 is a possible D gene (6 bases). With 5 bases removed from V and 1 base from J, the gap between germline ends came to 29 bases. The CDR3 is 20 residues long. The V gene's germline CDR1 is MDHEN and CDR2 SYDVKM. In DNA form, the CDR3 reads TGTGCCAGCAGTCTATTCAGCTCTTTCCGGGACACCCCTGGGAACACTGAAGCTTTCTTT. Its protein product is CASSLFSSFRDTPGNTEAFF.

This clonotype showed up many times. The V and J genes are TRBV10-3 and TRBJ1-2; D might be TRBD1 (6 bases). The CDR3 extends over 17 amino acids. Germline lookup yields CDR1 ENHRY and CDR2 SYGVKD. The V end lost 2 bases, the J end lost 7 bases, and 23 bases lay between the germline ends. The DNA of the CDR3 is TGTGCCATCAGTGAGACCTCCTACAGGGCCAATATGGGTGGCTACACCTTC. It translates to CAISETSYRANMGGYTF.

The sample holds many counts of this clonotype. This chain joins TRBV28 and TRBJ1-2; D ambiguous. Germline CDR1 is MDHEN and CDR2 is SYDVKM. Trimming removed 3 bases at V and 8 bases at J, with 7 bases between. The CDR3 runs 11 residues. The CDR3 spells CASSFVGGYTF. In DNA, the CDR3 is TGTGCCAGCAGTTTTGTCGGCGGCTACACCTTC.

This clonotype was counted at least ten times. The rearrangement joins TRBV12-3 or TRBV12-4 to TRBJ2-7, with D perhaps assigned TRBD1 or TRBD2 (6 bases each). V shed 5 bases and J shed 3 bases, with 11 bases lying between them. This CDR3 has 13 amino acids. In DNA, the CDR3 is TGTGCCAGCAGTCAAGGGGGGAACTACGAGCAGTACTTC. Protein: CASSQGGNYEQYF.

Many counts were recorded for this clonotype. The gene calls are TRBV6-5 and TRBJ1-5; D may be TRBD1 (5 bases). V lost 8 bases and J 0 bases, leaving 14 bases between the germline ends. The CDR3 sequence is 15 residues long. The V gene's germline CDR1 is MNHEY and CDR2 SVGAGI. The CDR3 region is CASRSAGVSNQPQHF. DNA for the CDR3: TGTGCCAGCCGGTCGGCGGGGGTTAGCAATCAGCCCCAGCATTTT.

This clonotype showed up many times. The chain has TRBV12-3 or TRBV12-4 and TRBJ1-6; D possibly corresponds to TRBD1 (5 bases). Between the trimmed V and J ends, which lost 5 bases and 10 bases, there was a span of 15 bases. The CDR3 loop spans 14 amino acids. The CDR3 sequence: CASSLGAGNSPLHF. DNA for the CDR3: TGTGCCAGCAGTCTAGGAGCAGGGAACTCACCCCTCCACTTT.

In its sample, this clonotype was seen many times. The chain has TRBV15 and TRBJ1-2, with D possibly TRBD1 on 6 matching bases. The CDR3 totals 14 residues. Trimming pared 0 bases from V and 5 bases from J, leaving 10 bases between. The germline V gene encodes CDR1 LNHNV and CDR2 YYDKDF (reference sequence). The DNA for the CDR3 is TGTGCCACCAGCAGAGATCGCAGGGGTTATGGCTACACCTTC. Residues: CATSRDRRGYGYTF.

This clonotype appeared a few times. This chain joins TRBV4-2 and TRBJ2-6, with D tentatively TRBD1 (6 bases). The CDR3 spans 18 residues. Trimming removed 0 bases from V and 2 bases from J, with 14 bases in between. Germline CDR1 LGHNA, CDR2 YNFKEQ. CDR3 sequence reads: CASSQDRTAGPGANVLTF. In nucleotides, the CDR3 is TGTGCCAGCAGCCAAGATCGGACAGCAGGGCCTGGGGCCAACGTCCTGACTTTC.

This clonotype was picked up many times. The chain links TRBV6-1 to TRBJ2-7; the match to TRBD2 covers 11 bases. V shed 7 bases and J 2 bases; nucleotides not matched to a gene: 10. Looked up from germline, CDR1 is MNHNS and CDR2 is SASEGT. The CDR3 totals 16 residues. The CDR3 sequence: CASNYLLAGDPYEQYF. The DNA for the CDR3 is TGTGCCAGCAACTATTTACTAGCGGGGGACCCCTACGAGCAGTACTTC.

Many counts were recorded for this clonotype. V usage is TRBV6-1 and J usage is TRBJ2-7; D is possibly TRBD1 (6 bases). CDR3 length: 15 amino acids. The V gene lost 6 bases and the J gene lost 3 bases, with 18 bases spanning the gap. Germline values: CDR1 MNHNS, CDR2 SASEGT. The DNA of the CDR3 is TGTGCCAGCAGGGCTTACACGGGACACCTCTACGAGCAGTACTTC. Encoded protein: CASRAYTGHLYEQYF.

The chain joins TRBV12-5 to TRBJ2-5; 7 positions agree with TRBD1. Germline CDR1 is LGHNT and CDR2 is FRNRAP. This CDR3 has 15 amino acids. V shed 1 base, J shed 1 base, and the junction held 3 bases outside the gene matches. The CDR3 protein is CASGLGQGRQETQYF. In DNA, the CDR3 is TGTGCTAGTGGTTTGGGACAGGGCCGCCAAGAGACCCAGTACTTC.

The sample holds many counts of this clonotype. The rearrangement uses TRBV6-1 and TRBJ1-2; the D gene is possibly TRBD1 (5 bases). This CDR3 region has 14 residues. Trimming cost V 7 bases and J 5 bases, with 17 bases left between them. From germline, CDR1 is MNHNS and CDR2 SASEGT. The CDR3 reads CASMRTGGGYGYTF. The CDR3 DNA follows: TGTGCCAGCATGAGAACTGGGGGAGGTTATGGCTACACCTTC.

This clonotype was seen many times. The chain carries TRBV6-5 and TRBJ1-1; D remains unclear. Germline values: CDR1 MNHEY, CDR2 SVGAGI. Trimming left V 0 bases short and J 11 bases short, with 22 bases between. The CDR3 is 16 residues long. The CDR3 loop reads CASSYSQNSGLQWAFF. The CDR3 DNA follows: TGTGCCAGCAGTTACTCGCAGAACTCGGGCCTCCAGTGGGCTTTCTTT.

This clonotype was seen a few times. The V and J genes are TRBV11-2 and TRBJ1-1; no clear D gene. Germline CDR1 is SGHAT and CDR2 is FQNNGV. The CDR3 covers 14 residues. V was cut by 2 bases and J by 0 bases, with 7 bases left in between. Written as DNA, the CDR3 is TGTGCCAGCAGCTTACAGATCATGAACACTGAAGCTTTCTTT. As protein: CASSLQIMNTEAFF.

The CDR3 loop is CSAWDRGGTEAFF. The CDR3 nucleotides are TGCAGCGCCTGGGACAGGGGAGGTACTGAAGCTTTCTTT. J is TRBJ1-1 and V is TRBV29-1; TRBD1 matches 10 bases. CDR3 length: 13 residues. Germline CDR1 is SQVTM and CDR2 is ANQGSEA. V shed 7 bases, J shed 5 bases, and the junction held 7 bases outside the gene matches.

This clonotype came up many times. J is TRBJ2-2 and V is TRBV28; maybe TRBD2 (6 bases). Trimming took off 7 bases at V and 5 bases at J, with 8 bases between the two ends. CDR3 length equals 12 residues. Germline loops: CDR1 MDHEN, CDR2 SYDVKM. The CDR3 DNA is TGTGCCAGCACCCGGGGGACCGGGGAGCTGTTTTTT. Its translation: CASTRGTGELFF.

This clonotype came up many times. This chain joins TRBV4-2 and TRBJ1-2, with D unresolved. This CDR3 has 15 amino acids. Germline CDR1 LGHNA, CDR2 YNFKEQ. Trimming took off 1 base at V and 6 bases at J, with 15 bases between the two ends. The CDR3 nucleotides read TGTGCCAGCAGCCAAGCGCAGGCCAGGTGGGATGGCTACACCTTC. This codes for CASSQAQARWDGYTF.

The J gene is TRBJ2-2, the V gene TRBV2, with D unclear. Trimming took off 4 bases at V and 5 bases at J, with 5 bases between the two ends. The CDR3 has 12 amino acids. Germline loops: CDR1 SNHLY, CDR2 FYNNEI. The CDR3 reads CASSGQTGELFF. CDR3 in DNA: TGTGCCAGCAGTGGTCAGACCGGGGAGCTGTTTTTT.

A single count supports this clonotype. The V gene is TRBV18, the J gene TRBJ2-7; 7 positions match TRBD1. The V segment lost 6 bases and the J segment 4 bases; nucleotides outside the gene matches: 9. The CDR3 is 14 amino acids. The germline V gene has CDR1 KGHSH and CDR2 LQKENI. In DNA, the CDR3 is TGTGCCAGCTCCACCGGGACAGCTCTTTACGAGCAGTACTTC. It codes for CASSTGTALYEQYF.

At least ten counts were recorded for this clonotype. The CDR3 sequence is CASSSGQQPEAFF. In DNA, the CDR3 is TGTGCCAGCAGTTCGGGACAACAACCTGAAGCTTTCTTT. The chain employs TRBV28 and TRBJ1-1; tentative D call: TRBD1 (6 bases). The CDR3 has 13 residues. Trimming removed 4 bases at V and 6 bases at J, with 12 bases between. Per germline, CDR1 MDHEN and CDR2 SYDVKM.

This chain links TRBV6-2 or TRBV6-3 with TRBJ1-5, with D possibly TRBD1 on 5 matching bases. V lost 5 bases and J 6 bases, leaving 20 bases between the germline ends. The CDR3 is 16 amino acids. Germline-derived CDR1 and CDR2 are MNHEY and SVGEGT. CDR3 DNA: TGTGCCAGCAGTGACTGGTATTTCGCGGGGGTTCAGCCCCAGCATTTT. Translated: CASSDWYFAGVQPQHF.